These 16 T cell receptor beta chains were all obtained from the same sample, sequenced in a study of monozygotic twins with inflammatory bowel disease. With the 5' RACE reads reprocessed, TCRdb shows one record per CDR3 protein and no DNA. Its clone listing holds more than 300,000 distinct CDR3 sequences. Sequenced material: blood. The receptors shown here come from a human donor with ulcerative colitis or Crohn's disease, or a healthy co-twin of an affected twin (not recorded which).

The CDR3 region is CASSLAGTGNTEAFF. V is TRBV5-4 and J is TRBJ1-1. The length of the CDR3 is 15 residues. The germline V gene encodes CDR1 SGHNT and CDR2 YYREEE (reference sequence). Using reference TRBV5-4 and TRBJ1-1 for the parts outside the CDR3, the full variable domain is ETGVTQSPTHLIKTRGQQVTLRCSSQSGHNTVSWYQQALGQGPQFIFQYYREEENGRGNFPPRFSGLQFPNYSSELNVNALELDDSALYLCASSLAGTGNTEAFFGQGTRLTVV.

The chain recombines TRBV4-3 with TRBJ1-2; TCRdb indicates TRBD1, and absent DNA this call remains unverified. The CDR3 is 16 residues long. The germline gives CDR1 LGHNA, CDR2 YSLEER. CDR3: CASSQDQTVVGFGYTF.

The chain carries TRBV12-3 or TRBV12-4 and TRBJ2-4; TCRdb calls TRBD2, which cannot be checked without DNA. The CDR3 length is 15 residues. Here the CDR3 reads CASRPTSGAKNIQYF.

The rearrangement links TRBV9 to TRBJ2-4; TCRdb outputs TRBD1, but without DNA this stays unchecked. The CDR3 totals 16 residues. Germline lookup yields CDR1 SGDLS and CDR2 YYNGEE. The CDR3: CASSVYGQGAKNIQYF.

The chain couples TRBV5-5 to TRBJ2-2; TCRdb lists TRBD2, though no DNA is available to test this call. Germline loops: CDR1 SGHKS, CDR2 YYEKEE (reference sequence). CDR3 length: 16 amino acids. CDR3 region: CASSFGAIGFAGELFF.

The chain joins TRBV10-3 to TRBJ2-1; TCRdb designates TRBD2, a call that cannot be tested without DNA. CDR3 length: 16 amino acids. Looked up from germline, CDR1 is ENHRY and CDR2 is SYGVKD. The CDR3: CAISRGSGGPLNEQFF.

V gene TRBV20-1 combines with J gene TRBJ1-2; TCRdb proposes TRBD1, but this gene call is untestable without DNA. Germline V gives CDR1 DFQATT, CDR2 SNEGSKA (reference sequence). The CDR3 runs to 14 residues. CDR3 in amino acids: CSAAVEGAYGGYTF.

V is TRBV18 and J is TRBJ2-5; TCRdb designates TRBD2, a call that cannot be tested without DNA. Germline V gene lookup returns CDR1 KGHSH and CDR2 LQKENI. The CDR3 sequence is 16 residues long. The CDR3 is CASSQDRGGLRETQYF.

CDR3 sequence reads: CASRMGLAGSDEQFF. The chain couples TRBV7-3 to TRBJ2-1; the TCRdb call, TRBD2, lacks DNA for checking. Germline CDR1 reads SGHTA; CDR2 reads FQGTGA. This CDR3 has 15 residues.

CDR3 sequence reads: CSARQPLGGNEQYF. This chain joins TRBV20-1 and TRBJ2-7; TCRdb designates TRBD1, a call that cannot be tested without DNA. The CDR3 sequence is 14 residues long. In germline, CDR1 is DFQATT, CDR2 SNEGSKA (reference sequence).

The chain employs TRBV6-5 and TRBJ2-1. Germline CDR1 MNHEY, CDR2 SVGAGI. The CDR3 spans 11 residues. This chain's CDR3 is CASSYSSEQFF.

V gene TRBV2 combines with J gene TRBJ2-5; without DNA, the TCRdb call of TRBD2 cannot be checked. The CDR3 extends over 17 amino acids. The germline gives CDR1 SNHLY, CDR2 FYNNEI. The CDR3 protein is CASRWGMTSGTQETQYF. The full variable domain, rest sourced from reference TRBV2 and TRBJ2-5, is EPEVTQTPSHQVTQMGQEVILRCVPISNHLYFYWYRQILGQKVEFLVSFYNNEISEKSEIFDDQFSVERPDGSNFTLKIRSTKLEDSAMYFCASRWGMTSGTQETQYFGPGTRLLVL.

The chain employs TRBV14 and TRBJ2-7; TCRdb reports TRBD2, a call that lacks DNA to check it against. CDR3 size: 16 residues. Germline values: CDR1 SGHDN, CDR2 FVKESK. Here the CDR3 reads CASSQDYSGESYEQYF.

V and J are TRBV5-4 and TRBJ2-2. Germline V lookup: CDR1 SGHNT, CDR2 YYREEE (reference sequence). The CDR3 has 14 residues. This CDR3 is CASSTDPNTGELFF.

The V gene is TRBV27, the J gene TRBJ2-5; TCRdb gives TRBD1 as the D gene, but with no DNA this cannot be confirmed. The CDR3 extends over 13 amino acids. Germline V lookup: CDR1 MNHEY, CDR2 SMNVEV (reference sequence). CDR3 residues: CASSGAGQETQYF.

This chain links TRBV14 with TRBJ1-6; as DNA is missing, the TRBD1 call by TCRdb cannot be tested. The CDR3 runs 13 residues. CDR1 SGHDN and CDR2 FVKESK come from the germline V gene. This chain's CDR3 is CASSKRGSRPLHF.